This T cell receptor beta chain was identified during a study of PD-1 blockade in classical Hodgkin lymphoma. Clones were read by immunoSEQ multiplex PCR, and TCRdb kept only the in-frame ones, dropping some. The sample has approximately 36,000 clones; roughly three quarters are singletons. All patients relapsed after autologous stem cell transplantation, and brentuximab vedotin exposure varied. The CDR3 sequence is 16 residues long. V shed 0 bases, J shed 5 bases, and the junction held 9 bases outside the gene matches. Per germline, CDR1 SGHVS and CDR2 FNYEAQ. The chain combines TRBV7-6 with TRBJ1-1; 7 positions agree with TRBD1. This clonotype was obtained from a human donor with classical Hodgkin lymphoma. The sample in question was peripheral blood mononuclear cells (PBMCs), obtained before the second cycle of nivolumab. In DNA, the CDR3 is TGTGCCAGCAGCTTAGCTCCCCAGGGGGGAGGAACTGAAGCTTTCTTT. Translation gives CASSLAPQGGGTEAFF.